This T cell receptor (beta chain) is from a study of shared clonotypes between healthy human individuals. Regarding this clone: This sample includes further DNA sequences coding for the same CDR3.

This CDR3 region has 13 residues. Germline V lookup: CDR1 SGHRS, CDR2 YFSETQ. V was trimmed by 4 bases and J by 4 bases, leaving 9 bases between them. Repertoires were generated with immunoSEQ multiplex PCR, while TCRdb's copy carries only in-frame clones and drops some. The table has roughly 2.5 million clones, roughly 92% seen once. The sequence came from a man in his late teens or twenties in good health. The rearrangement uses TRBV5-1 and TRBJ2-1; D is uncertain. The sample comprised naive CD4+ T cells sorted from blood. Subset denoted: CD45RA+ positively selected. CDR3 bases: TGCGCCAGCAGCCCTGACATATACAATGAGCAGTTCTTC. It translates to CASSPDIYNEQFF.